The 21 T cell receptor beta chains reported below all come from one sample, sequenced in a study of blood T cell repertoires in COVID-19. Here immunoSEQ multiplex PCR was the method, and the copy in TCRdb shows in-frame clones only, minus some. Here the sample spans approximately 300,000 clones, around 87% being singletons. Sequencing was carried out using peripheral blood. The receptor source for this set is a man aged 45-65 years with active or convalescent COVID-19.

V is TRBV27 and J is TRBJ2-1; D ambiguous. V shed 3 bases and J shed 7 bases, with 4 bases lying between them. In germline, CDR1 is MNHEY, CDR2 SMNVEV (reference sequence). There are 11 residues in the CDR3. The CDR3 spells CASSLRNEQFF. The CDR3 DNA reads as TGTGCCAGCAGTTTGCGGAATGAGCAGTTCTTC.

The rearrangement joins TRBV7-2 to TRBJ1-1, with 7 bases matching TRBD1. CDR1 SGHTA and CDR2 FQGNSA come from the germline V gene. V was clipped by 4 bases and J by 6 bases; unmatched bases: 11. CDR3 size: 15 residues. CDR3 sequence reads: CASSWSGQGGAEAFF. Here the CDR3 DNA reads TGTGCCAGCAGCTGGTCCGGGCAGGGGGGCGCTGAAGCTTTCTTT.

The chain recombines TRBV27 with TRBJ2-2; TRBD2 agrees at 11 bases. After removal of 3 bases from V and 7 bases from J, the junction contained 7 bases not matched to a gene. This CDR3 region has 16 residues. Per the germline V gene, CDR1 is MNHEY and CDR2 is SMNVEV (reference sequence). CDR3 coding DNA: TGTGCCAGCAGTTTCGAACTAGCGGGAGTGATCGGGGAGCTGTTTTTT. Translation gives CASSFELAGVIGELFF.

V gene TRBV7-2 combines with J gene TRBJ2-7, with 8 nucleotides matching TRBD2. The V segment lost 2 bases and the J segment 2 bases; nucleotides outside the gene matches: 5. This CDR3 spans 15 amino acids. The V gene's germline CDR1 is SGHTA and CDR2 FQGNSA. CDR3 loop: CASSLFASGPYEQYF. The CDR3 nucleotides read TGTGCCAGCAGCTTATTTGCTAGCGGGCCCTACGAGCAGTACTTC.

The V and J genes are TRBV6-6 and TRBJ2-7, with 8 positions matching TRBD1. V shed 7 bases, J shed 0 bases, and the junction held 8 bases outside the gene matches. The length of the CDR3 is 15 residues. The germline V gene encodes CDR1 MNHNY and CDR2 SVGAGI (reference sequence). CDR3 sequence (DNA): TGTGCCAGCACAGACAGGGGCCCCAGCTCCTACGAGCAGTACTTC. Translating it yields CASTDRGPSSYEQYF.

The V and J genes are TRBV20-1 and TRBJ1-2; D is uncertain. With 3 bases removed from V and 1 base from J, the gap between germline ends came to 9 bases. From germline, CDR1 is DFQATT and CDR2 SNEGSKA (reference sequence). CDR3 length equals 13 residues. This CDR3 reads CSASPGNNYGYTF. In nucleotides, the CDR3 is TGCAGTGCTAGTCCGGGAAATAACTATGGCTACACCTTC.

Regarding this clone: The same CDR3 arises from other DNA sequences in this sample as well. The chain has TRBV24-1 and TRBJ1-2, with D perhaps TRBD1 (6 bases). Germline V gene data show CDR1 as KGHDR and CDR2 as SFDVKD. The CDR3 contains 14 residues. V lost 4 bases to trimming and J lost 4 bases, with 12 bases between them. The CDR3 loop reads CATSDRTGTYGYTF. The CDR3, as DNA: TGTGCCACCAGTGACCGAACAGGGACCTATGGCTACACCTTC.

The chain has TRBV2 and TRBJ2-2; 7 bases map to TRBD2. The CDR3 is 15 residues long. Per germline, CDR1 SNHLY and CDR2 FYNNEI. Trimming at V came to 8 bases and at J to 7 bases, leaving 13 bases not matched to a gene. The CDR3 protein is CASQRASGIGGELFF. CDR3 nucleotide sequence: TGTGCCAGCCAGAGGGCCAGCGGGATAGGCGGGGAGCTGTTTTTT.

CDR3 nucleotide sequence: TGCAGCGTTGAAGTCGGGACAGGGAACAGTATAGAGACCCAGTACTTC. Translation: CSVEVGTGNSIETQYF. The rearrangement uses TRBV29-1 and TRBJ2-5, with TRBD1 identical over 9 bases. The CDR3 is made up of 16 amino acids. Per the germline V gene, CDR1 is SQVTM and CDR2 is ANQGSEA. Losses at the gene ends were 1 base for V and 4 bases for J; bases not matched to a gene: 10. Combining the CDR3 with reference TRBV29-1 and TRBJ2-5 gives the whole variable domain SAVISQKPSRDICQRGTSLTIQCQVDSQVTMMFWYRQQPGQSLTLIATANQGSEATYESGFVIDKFPISRPNLTFSTLTVSNMSPEDSSIYLCSVEVGTGNSIETQYFGPGTRLLVL.

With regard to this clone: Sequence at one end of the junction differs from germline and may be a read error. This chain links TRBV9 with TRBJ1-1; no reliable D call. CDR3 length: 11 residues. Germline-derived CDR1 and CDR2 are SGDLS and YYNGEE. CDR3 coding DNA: TGTGCCCGCAGCCTCGGGACTGAAGCTTTCTTT. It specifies CARSLGTEAFF.

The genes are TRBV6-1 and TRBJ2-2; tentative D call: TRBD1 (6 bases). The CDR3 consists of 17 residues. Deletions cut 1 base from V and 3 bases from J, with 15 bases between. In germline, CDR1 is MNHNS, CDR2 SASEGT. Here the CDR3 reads CASSEVPSGGDTGELFF. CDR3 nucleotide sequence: TGTGCCAGCAGTGAAGTCCCGAGTGGGGGCGACACCGGGGAGCTGTTTTTT.

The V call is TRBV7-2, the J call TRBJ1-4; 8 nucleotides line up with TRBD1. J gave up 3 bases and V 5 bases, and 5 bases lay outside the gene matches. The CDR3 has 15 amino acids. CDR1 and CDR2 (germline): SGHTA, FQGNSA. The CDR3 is CASSLLQGANEKLFF. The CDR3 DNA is TGTGCCAGCAGCCTGCTACAGGGGGCTAATGAAAAACTGTTTTTT.

CDR3 sequence reads: CASSARDRGLGTTGELFF. The CDR3 DNA is TGTGCCAGCAGCGCCCGGGACAGGGGGCTGGGTACGACCGGGGAGCTGTTTTTT. The V and J genes are TRBV21-1 and TRBJ2-2; the table gives TRBD1 as D, unverified against the DNA. TRBV21-1 is deemed a pseudogene. CDR3 length equals 18 residues.

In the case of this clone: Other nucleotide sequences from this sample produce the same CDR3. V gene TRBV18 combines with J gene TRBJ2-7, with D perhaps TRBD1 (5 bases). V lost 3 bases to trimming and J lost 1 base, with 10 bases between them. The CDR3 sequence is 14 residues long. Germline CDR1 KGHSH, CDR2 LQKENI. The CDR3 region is CASSPGQGSYEQYF. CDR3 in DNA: TGTGCCAGCTCACCGGGGCAGGGATCCTACGAGCAGTACTTC. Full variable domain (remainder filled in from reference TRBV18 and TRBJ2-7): NAGVMQNPRHLVRRRGQEARLRCSPMKGHSHVYWYRQLPEEGLKFMVYLQKENIIDESGMPKERFSAEFPKEGPSILRIQQVVRGDSAAYFCASSPGQGSYEQYFGPGTRLTVT.

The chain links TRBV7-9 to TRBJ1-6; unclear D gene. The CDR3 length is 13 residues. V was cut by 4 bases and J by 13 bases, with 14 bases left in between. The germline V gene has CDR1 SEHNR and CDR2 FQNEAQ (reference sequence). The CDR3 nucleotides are TGTGCCAGCAGCTATCCCGGCGGGATCCCCCTCCACTTT. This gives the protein CASSYPGGIPLHF.

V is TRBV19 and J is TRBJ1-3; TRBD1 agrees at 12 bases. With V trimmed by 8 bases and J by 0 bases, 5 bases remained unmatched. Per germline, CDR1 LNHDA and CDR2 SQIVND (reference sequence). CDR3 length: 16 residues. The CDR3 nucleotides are TGTGCCAGTGGGACAGGGGGCCAACTCTCTGGAAACACCATATATTTT. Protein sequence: CASGTGGQLSGNTIYF. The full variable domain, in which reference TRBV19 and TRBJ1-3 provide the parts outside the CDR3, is DGGITQSPKYLFRKEGQNVTLSCEQNLNHDAMYWYRQDPGQGLRLIYYSQIVNDFQKGDIAEGYSVSREKKESFPLTVTSAQKNPTAFYLCASGTGGQLSGNTIYFGEGSWLTVV.

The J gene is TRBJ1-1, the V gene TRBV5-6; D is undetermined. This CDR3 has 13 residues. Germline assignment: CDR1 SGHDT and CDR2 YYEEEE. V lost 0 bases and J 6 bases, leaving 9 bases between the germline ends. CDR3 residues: CASSLVRSPEAFF. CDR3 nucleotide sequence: TGTGCCAGCAGCTTGGTGAGAAGCCCTGAAGCTTTCTTT.

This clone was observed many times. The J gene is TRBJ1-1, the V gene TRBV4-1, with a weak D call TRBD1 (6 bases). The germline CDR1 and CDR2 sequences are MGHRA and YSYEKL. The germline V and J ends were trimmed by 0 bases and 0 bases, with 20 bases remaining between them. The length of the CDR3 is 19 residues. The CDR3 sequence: CASSQEILRGGRMNTEAFF. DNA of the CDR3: TGCGCCAGCAGCCAAGAAATTCTAAGGGGGGGAAGGATGAACACTGAAGCTTTCTTT.

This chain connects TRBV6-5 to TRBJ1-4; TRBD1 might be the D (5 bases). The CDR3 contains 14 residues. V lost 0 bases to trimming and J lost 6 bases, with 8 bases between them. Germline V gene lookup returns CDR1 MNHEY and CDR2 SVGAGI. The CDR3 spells CASSYSSRDEKLFF. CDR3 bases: TGTGCCAGCAGTTACTCGAGCAGGGATGAAAAACTGTTTTTT.

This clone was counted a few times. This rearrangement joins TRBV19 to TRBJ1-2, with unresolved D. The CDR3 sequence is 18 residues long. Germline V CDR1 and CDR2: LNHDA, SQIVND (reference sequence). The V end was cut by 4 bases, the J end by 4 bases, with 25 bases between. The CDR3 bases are TGTGCCAGTAGTAATCCCTATTTCATAGCCGTTCCGCCCTATGGCTACACCTTC. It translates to CASSNPYFIAVPPYGYTF.

CDR3 DNA: TGCGCCAGCAGTGAGAGCGGGAGGGAAGAGACCCAGTACTTC. As protein: CASSESGREETQYF. The chain combines TRBV10-1 with TRBJ2-5; TRBD2 aligns across 10 bases. Trimming removed 2 bases from V and 3 bases from J; junction bases left unmatched: 0. Germline V gene data show CDR1 as WNHNN and CDR2 as SYGVQD (reference sequence). This CDR3 is 14 amino acids long.